A single T cell receptor beta chain is shown here with its context. Its target is not known. The data are from a study of response to subunit inactivated influenza vaccine. One entry per CDR3 protein, called by TCRdb with MiXCR from the RT-PCR reads. The table includes about 170,000 distinct CDR3 sequences, approximately 12% detected once. Germline CDR1 is MNHNS and CDR2 is SASEGT. Trimming cost V 10 bases and J 7 bases; bases outside gene matches: 13. The CDR3 has 15 amino acids. Study-level results: Each seasonal flu vaccination may recruit only limited new T cells, authors suggested.

The sample was also linked to a second study, of T cells expressing NK-cell markers. That work contributes: 5'RACE template switching with UMIs generated TCR beta cDNA. Seven sequenced donors out of eight were HCMV-seropositive, one seronegative. Dominant NKG2C+ clonotypes made up roughly 1.0-7.5% of CD8+ T cells in a handful of donors.

The V gene is TRBV6-1, the J gene TRBJ2-1, with 10 bases fitting TRBD2. The sample here was CD8+ T cells sorted from PBMCs, taken about 13 days after vaccination. The sequence derives from a man aged 45-65 years who received an inactivated influenza vaccine. CDR3 protein: CATTGASGRGNEQFF. The CDR3 region has the DNA TGTGCCACCACAGGGGCTAGCGGGAGAGGGAATGAGCAGTTCTTC.